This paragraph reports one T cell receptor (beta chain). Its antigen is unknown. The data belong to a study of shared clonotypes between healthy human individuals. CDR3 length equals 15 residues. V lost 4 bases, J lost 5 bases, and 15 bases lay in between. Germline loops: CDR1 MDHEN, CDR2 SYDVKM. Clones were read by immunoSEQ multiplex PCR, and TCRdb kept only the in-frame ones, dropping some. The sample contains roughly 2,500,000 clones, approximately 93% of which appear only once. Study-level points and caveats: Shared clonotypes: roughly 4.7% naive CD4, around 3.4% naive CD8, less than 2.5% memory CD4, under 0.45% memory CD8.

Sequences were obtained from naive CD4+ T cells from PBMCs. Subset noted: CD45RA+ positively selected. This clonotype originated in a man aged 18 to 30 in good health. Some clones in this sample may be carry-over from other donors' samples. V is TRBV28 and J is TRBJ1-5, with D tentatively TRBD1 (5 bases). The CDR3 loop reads CASSSGRGGYQPQHF. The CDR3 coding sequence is TGTGCCAGCAGTTCGGGACGGGGAGGATATCAGCCCCAGCATTTT.